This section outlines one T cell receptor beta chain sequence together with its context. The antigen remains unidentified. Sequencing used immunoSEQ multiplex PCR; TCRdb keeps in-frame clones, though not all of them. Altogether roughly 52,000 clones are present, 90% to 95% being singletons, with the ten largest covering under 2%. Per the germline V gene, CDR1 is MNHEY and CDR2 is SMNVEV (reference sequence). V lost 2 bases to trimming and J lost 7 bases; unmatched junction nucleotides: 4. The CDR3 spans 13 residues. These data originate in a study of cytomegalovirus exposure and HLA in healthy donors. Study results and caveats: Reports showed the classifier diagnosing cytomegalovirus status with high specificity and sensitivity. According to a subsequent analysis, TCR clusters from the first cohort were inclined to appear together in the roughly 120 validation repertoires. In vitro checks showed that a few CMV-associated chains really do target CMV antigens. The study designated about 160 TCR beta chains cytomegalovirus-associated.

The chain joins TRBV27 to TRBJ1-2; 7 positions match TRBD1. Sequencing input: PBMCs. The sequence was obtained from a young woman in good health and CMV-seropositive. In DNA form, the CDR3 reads TGTGCCAGCAGTTTAGAGGGGGCTGGTGGCTACACCTTC. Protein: CASSLEGAGGYTF.